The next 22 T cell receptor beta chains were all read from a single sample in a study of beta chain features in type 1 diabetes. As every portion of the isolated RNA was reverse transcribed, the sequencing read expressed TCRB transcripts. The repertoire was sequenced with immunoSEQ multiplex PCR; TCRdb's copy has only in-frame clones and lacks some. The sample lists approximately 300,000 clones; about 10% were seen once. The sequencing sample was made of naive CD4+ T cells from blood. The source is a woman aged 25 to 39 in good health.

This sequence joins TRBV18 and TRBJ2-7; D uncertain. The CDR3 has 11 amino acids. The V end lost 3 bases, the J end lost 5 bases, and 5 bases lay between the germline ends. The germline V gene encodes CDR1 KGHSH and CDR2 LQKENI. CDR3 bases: TGTGCCAGCTCACCTTCCAACGAGCAGTACTTC. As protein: CASSPSNEQYF.

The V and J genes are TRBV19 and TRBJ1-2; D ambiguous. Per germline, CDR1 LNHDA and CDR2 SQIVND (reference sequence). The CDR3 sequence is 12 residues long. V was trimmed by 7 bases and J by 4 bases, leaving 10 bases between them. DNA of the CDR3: TGTGCCAGTACCACCACGGGCTATGGCTACACCTTC. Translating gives CASTTTGYGYTF.

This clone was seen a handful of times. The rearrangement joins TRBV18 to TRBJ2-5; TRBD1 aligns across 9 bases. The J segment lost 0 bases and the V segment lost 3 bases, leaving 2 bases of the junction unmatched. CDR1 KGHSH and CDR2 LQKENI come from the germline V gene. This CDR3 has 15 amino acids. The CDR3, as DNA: TGTGCCAGCTCACCGACAGGGGGAGACCAAGAGACCCAGTACTTC. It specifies CASSPTGGDQETQYF. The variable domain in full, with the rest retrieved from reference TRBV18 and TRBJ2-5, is NAGVMQNPRHLVRRRGQEARLRCSPMKGHSHVYWYRQLPEEGLKFMVYLQKENIIDESGMPKERFSAEFPKEGPSILRIQQVVRGDSAAYFCASSPTGGDQETQYFGPGTRLLVL.

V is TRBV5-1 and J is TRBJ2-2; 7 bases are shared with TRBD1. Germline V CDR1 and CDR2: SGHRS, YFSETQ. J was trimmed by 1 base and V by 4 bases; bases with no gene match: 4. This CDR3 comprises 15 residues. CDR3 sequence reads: CASSRRTGNTGELFF. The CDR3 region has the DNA TGCGCCAGCAGCCGAAGGACAGGGAACACCGGGGAGCTGTTTTTT.

The CDR3 coding sequence is TGTGCCAGCAGAACGGGACTAGCGACCGGGGAGCTGTTTTTT. Protein product: CASRTGLATGELFF. The chain recombines TRBV6-5 with TRBJ2-2; 10 bases agree with TRBD2. CDR3 length: 14 amino acids. Germline V lookup: CDR1 MNHEY, CDR2 SVGAGI. With 6 bases clipped from V and 5 bases from J, the junction kept 3 bases outside the gene matches.

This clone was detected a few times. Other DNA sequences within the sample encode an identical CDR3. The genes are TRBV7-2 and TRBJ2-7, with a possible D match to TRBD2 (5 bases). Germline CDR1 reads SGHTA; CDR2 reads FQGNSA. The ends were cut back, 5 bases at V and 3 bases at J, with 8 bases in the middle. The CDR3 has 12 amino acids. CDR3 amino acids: CASSLSGYEQYF. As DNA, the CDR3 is TGTGCCAGCAGCCTAAGCGGCTACGAGCAGTACTTC.

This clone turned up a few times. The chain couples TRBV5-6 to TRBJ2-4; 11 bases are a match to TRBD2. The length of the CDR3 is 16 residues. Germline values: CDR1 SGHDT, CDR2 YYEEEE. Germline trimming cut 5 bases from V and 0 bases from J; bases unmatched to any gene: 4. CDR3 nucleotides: TGTGCCAGCAGTCTCGGACTAGCGGGAGCCAAAAACATTCAGTACTTC. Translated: CASSLGLAGAKNIQYF.

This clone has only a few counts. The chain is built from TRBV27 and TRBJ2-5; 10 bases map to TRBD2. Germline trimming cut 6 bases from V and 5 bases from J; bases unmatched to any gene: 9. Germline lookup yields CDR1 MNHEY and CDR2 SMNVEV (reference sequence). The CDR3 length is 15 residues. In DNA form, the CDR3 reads TGTGCCAGCAGCAAACTAGCGGGAATTAGTGAGACCCAGTACTTC. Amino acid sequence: CASSKLAGISETQYF.

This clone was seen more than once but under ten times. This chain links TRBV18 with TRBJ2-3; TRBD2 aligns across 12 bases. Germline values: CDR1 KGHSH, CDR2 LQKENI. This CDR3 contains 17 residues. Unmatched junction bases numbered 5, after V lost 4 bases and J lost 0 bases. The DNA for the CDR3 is TGTGCCAGCTCACGCCTCGGACTAGCGGGAAGCACAGATACGCAGTATTTT. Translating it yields CASSRLGLAGSTDTQYF.

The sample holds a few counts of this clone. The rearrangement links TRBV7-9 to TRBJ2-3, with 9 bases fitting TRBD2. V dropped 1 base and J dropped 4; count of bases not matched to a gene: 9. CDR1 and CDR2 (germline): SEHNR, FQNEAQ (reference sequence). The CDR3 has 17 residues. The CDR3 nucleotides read TGTGCCAGCAGCTTAGGGGCCGTGCGGGAGGGCCCAGATACGCAGTATTTT. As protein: CASSLGAVREGPDTQYF.

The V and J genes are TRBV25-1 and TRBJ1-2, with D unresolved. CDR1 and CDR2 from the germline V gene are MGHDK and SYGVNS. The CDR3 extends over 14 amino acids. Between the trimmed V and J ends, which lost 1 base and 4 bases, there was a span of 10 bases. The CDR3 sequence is CASSELYSPYGYTF. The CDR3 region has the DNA TGTGCCAGCAGTGAATTATACAGCCCCTATGGCTACACCTTC.

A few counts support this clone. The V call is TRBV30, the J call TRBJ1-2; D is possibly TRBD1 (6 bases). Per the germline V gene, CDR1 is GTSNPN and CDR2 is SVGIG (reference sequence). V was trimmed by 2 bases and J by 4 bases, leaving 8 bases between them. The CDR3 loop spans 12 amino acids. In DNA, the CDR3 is TGTGCCTGGAGTTTGACAGGCTATGGCTACACCTTC. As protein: CAWSLTGYGYTF.

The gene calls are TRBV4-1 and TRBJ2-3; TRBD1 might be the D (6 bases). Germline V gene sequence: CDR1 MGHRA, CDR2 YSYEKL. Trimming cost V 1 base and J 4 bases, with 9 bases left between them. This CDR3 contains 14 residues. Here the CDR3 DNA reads TGCGCCAGCAGCCAAGGAGGGGGACCAGATACGCAGTATTTT. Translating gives CASSQGGGPDTQYF.

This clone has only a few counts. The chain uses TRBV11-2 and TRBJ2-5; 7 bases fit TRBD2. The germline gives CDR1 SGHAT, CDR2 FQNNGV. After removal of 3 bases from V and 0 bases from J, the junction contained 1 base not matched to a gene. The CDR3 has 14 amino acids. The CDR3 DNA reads TGTGCCAGCAGCTTGCGGGGGTACCAAGAGACCCAGTACTTC. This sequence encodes CASSLRGYQETQYF.

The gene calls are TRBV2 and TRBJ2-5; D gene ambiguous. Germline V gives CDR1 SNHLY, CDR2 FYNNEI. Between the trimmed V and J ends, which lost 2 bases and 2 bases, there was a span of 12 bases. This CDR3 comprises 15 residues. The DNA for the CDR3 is TGTGCCAGCAGTGAACAGGCGCAACCACAAGAGACCCAGTACTTC. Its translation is CASSEQAQPQETQYF.

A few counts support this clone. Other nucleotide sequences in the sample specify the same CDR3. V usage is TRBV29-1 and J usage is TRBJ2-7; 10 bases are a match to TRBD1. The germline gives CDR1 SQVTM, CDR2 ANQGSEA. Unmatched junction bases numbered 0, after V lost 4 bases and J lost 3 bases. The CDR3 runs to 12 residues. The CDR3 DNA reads TGCAGCGTTGGGGACAGGGGCTACGAGCAGTACTTC. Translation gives CSVGDRGYEQYF.

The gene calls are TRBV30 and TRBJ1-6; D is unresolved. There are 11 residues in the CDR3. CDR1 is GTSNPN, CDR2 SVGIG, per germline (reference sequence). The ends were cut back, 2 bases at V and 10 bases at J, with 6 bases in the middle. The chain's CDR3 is CAWSTVSPLHF. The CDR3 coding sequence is TGTGCCTGGAGTACAGTCTCACCCCTCCACTTT. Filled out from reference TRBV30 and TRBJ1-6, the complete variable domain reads SQTIHQWPATLVQPVGSPLSLECTVEGTSNPNLYWYRQAAGRGLQLLFYSVGIGQISSEVPQNLSASRPQDRQFILSSKKLLLSDSGFYLCAWSTVSPLHFGNGTRLTVT.

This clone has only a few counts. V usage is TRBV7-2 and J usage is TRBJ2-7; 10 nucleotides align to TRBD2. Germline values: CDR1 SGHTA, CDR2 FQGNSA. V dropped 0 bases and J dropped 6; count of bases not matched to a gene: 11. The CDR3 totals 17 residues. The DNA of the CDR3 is TGTGCCAGCAGCTTAGCGCCCAGTAGCGGGAGGAGAAGCGAGCAGTACTTC. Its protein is CASSLAPSSGRRSEQYF. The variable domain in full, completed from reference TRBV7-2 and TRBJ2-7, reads GAGVSQSPSNKVTEKGKDVELRCDPISGHTALYWYRQSLGQGLEFLIYFQGNSAPDKSGLPSDRFSAERTGGSVSTLTIQRTQQEDSAVYLCASSLAPSSGRRSEQYFGPGTRLTVT.

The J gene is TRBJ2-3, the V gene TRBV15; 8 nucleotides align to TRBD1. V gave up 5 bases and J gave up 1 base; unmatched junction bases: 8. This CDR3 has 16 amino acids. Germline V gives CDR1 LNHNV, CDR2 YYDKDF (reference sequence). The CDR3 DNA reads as TGTGCCACCAGCGAGACAGGGGTTTTCGGCACAGATACGCAGTATTTT. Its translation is CATSETGVFGTDTQYF.

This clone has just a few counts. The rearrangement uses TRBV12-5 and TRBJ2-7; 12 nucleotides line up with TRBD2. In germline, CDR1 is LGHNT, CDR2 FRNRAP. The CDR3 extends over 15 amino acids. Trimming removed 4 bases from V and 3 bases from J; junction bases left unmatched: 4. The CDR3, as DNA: TGTGCTAGTGGTTCCGGACTAGCGGGAAACTACGAGCAGTACTTC. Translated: CASGSGLAGNYEQYF.

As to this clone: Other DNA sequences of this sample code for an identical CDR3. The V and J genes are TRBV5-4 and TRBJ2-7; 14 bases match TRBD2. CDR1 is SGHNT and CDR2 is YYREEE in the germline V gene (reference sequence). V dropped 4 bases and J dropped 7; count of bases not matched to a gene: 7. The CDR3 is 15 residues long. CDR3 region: CASSPGLAGGGEQYF. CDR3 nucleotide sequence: TGTGCCAGCAGCCCCGGACTAGCGGGAGGTGGGGAGCAGTACTTC.

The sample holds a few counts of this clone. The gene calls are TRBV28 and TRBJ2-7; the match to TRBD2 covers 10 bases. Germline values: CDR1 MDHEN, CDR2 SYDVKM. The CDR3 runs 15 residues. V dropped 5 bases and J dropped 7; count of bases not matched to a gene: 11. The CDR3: CASSTSGLASIEQYF. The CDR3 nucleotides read TGTGCCAGCAGTACATCGGGACTAGCGTCTATAGAGCAGTACTTC.